This passage covers 26 T cell receptor beta chains from one sample sequenced in a study of control samples from healthy donors and cancer patients. This table comes from immunoSEQ multiplex PCR, and its TCRdb copy is limited to in-frame clones, with some not included. Its clone listing holds fewer than 200,000 clones. Sequencing was done on a sample of blood. The receptors come from a woman in her twenties or thirties in good health.

J is TRBJ2-7 and V is TRBV7-2; D gene unclear. The ends were cut back, 5 bases at V and 6 bases at J, with 17 bases in the middle. CDR1 and CDR2 from the germline V gene are SGHTA and FQGNSA. CDR3 length: 14 amino acids. The DNA for the CDR3 is TGTGCCAGCAGCCAAGCCCGGATAAGGCCCGAGCAGTACTTC. Translated, it gives CASSQARIRPEQYF.

The CDR3 reads CASRSSGGQGSNYGYTF. In DNA, the CDR3 is TGTGCCAGCAGATCGTCAGGTGGGCAGGGCTCTAACTATGGCTACACCTTC. The V and J genes are TRBV28 and TRBJ1-2; a weak D match, TRBD1 (5 bases). Trimming pared 6 bases from V and 0 bases from J, leaving 20 bases between. Germline V gene sequence: CDR1 MDHEN, CDR2 SYDVKM. The CDR3 consists of 17 residues.

The chain employs TRBV18 and TRBJ2-7, with D tentatively TRBD2 (6 bases). The CDR3 runs 16 residues. V was shortened by 3 bases and J by 0 bases, with 15 bases between the two germline ends. The germline gives CDR1 KGHSH, CDR2 LQKENI. In DNA form, the CDR3 reads TGTGCCAGCTCACCGGAGGGTGCGGGCCCCTCCTACGAGCAGTACTTC. Its translation: CASSPEGAGPSYEQYF.

The gene calls are TRBV7-2 and TRBJ1-5, with unresolved D. Between the trimmed V and J ends, which lost 1 base and 2 bases, there was a span of 12 bases. The germline V gene has CDR1 SGHTA and CDR2 FQGNSA. This CDR3 is built from 16 residues. CDR3 sequence: CASSLGVPFGNQPQHF. The CDR3 DNA reads TGTGCCAGCAGCTTAGGAGTTCCTTTCGGCAATCAGCCCCAGCATTTT.

A remark on this clone: The same CDR3 can be traced to other DNA sequences in this sample. The chain combines TRBV6-2 or TRBV6-3 with TRBJ1-2, with no clear D. This CDR3 is 12 amino acids long. CDR1 is MNHEY and CDR2 is SVGEGT in the germline V gene. The V gene lost 2 bases and the J gene lost 1 base, with 2 bases spanning the gap. CDR3 DNA: TGTGCCAGCAGTTACAGTAACTATGGCTACACCTTC. Translating gives CASSYSNYGYTF.

As DNA, the CDR3 is TGTGCCAGCAGTGGGACGGGCCCCTTTGGCTACACCTTC. It codes for CASSGTGPFGYTF. The V and J genes are TRBV28 and TRBJ1-2, with D possibly TRBD1 on 5 matching bases. This CDR3 spans 13 amino acids. The V and J ends lost 5 bases and 7 bases respectively, with 14 bases between them. CDR1 MDHEN and CDR2 SYDVKM come from the germline V gene.

This sequence joins TRBV29-1 and TRBJ2-7; possible D gene TRBD2, 6 bases. With 6 bases removed from V and 5 bases from J, the gap between germline ends came to 11 bases. CDR3 length: 11 amino acids. The germline V gene encodes CDR1 SQVTM and CDR2 ANQGSEA. The CDR3 DNA sequence: TGCAGCGTCCGGGACTTCGACGAGCAGTACTTC. Its protein product is CSVRDFDEQYF.

The chain is built from TRBV4-1 and TRBJ2-7; TRBD1 matches at 9 bases. Germline CDR1 MGHRA, CDR2 YSYEKL. The V segment lost 1 base and the J segment 5 bases; nucleotides outside the gene matches: 18. The CDR3 extends over 19 amino acids. Here the CDR3 DNA reads TGCGCCAGCAGCCAAGCCAGGGGGACAGGGTATTCCCCGCCGGACGAGCAGTACTTC. Its protein is CASSQARGTGYSPPDEQYF.

Here the CDR3 DNA reads TGCGCCAGCAGCTTGGGGCAAGGGAAAGAGACCCAGTACTTC. Residues: CASSLGQGKETQYF. The chain is built from TRBV5-1 and TRBJ2-5; no definite D call. Germline CDR1 SGHRS, CDR2 YFSETQ. The CDR3 length is 14 residues. The V and J ends lost 0 bases and 3 bases respectively, with 9 bases between them.

This chain joins TRBV18 and TRBJ1-1; 8 bases agree with TRBD1. Germline values: CDR1 KGHSH, CDR2 LQKENI. The CDR3 extends over 14 amino acids. Unmatched junction bases numbered 9, after V lost 2 bases and J lost 10 bases. The CDR3 DNA reads as TGTGCCAGCTCACCAGCGACAGGGGATGCACGAGCTTTCTTT. This encodes CASSPATGDARAFF.

The rearrangement uses TRBV7-2 and TRBJ2-7; 16 bases align to TRBD2. The CDR3 has 15 amino acids. The germline CDR1 and CDR2 sequences are SGHTA and FQGNSA. V lost 4 bases to trimming and J lost 6 bases; unmatched junction nucleotides: 3. CDR3 sequence (DNA): TGTGCCAGCAGCTCGGGACTAGCGGGGGGGCTCGAGCAGTACTTC. This encodes CASSSGLAGGLEQYF.

The chain is built from TRBV7-3 and TRBJ2-1; 9 nucleotides agree with TRBD1. This CDR3 has 14 residues. The germline CDR1 and CDR2 sequences are SGHTA and FQGTGA. Losses at the gene ends were 7 bases for V and 7 bases for J; bases not matched to a gene: 8. CDR3 protein: CASTIQGAGNEQFF. CDR3 DNA sequence: TGTGCCAGCACCATACAGGGGGCAGGGAATGAGCAGTTCTTC.

This sequence joins TRBV7-9 and TRBJ2-3; D is ambiguous. The V end was cut by 3 bases, the J end by 0 bases, with 13 bases between. The CDR3 is 16 residues long. Germline CDR1 reads SEHNR; CDR2 reads FQNEAQ (reference sequence). CDR3 amino acids: CASSLVELLSTDTQYF. The CDR3 DNA is TGTGCCAGCAGCTTGGTTGAACTCCTGAGCACAGATACGCAGTATTTT.

The CDR3: CASSPAPYWLATYSYEQYF. The CDR3 coding sequence is TGCGCCAGCAGCCCAGCCCCATATTGGTTGGCTACCTACAGTTACGAGCAGTACTTC. V and J are TRBV4-1 and TRBJ2-7; D call uncertain. CDR1 MGHRA and CDR2 YSYEKL come from the germline V gene. This CDR3 comprises 19 residues. Trimming took off 4 bases at V and 4 bases at J, with 29 bases between the two ends.

The chain recombines TRBV28 with TRBJ2-5; D may be TRBD2 (6 bases). CDR1 MDHEN and CDR2 SYDVKM come from the germline V gene. This CDR3 has 15 residues. Deletions cut 6 bases from V and 6 bases from J, with 20 bases between. CDR3 loop: CASRKGAGGEKTQYF. The CDR3 DNA reads as TGTGCCAGCAGAAAAGGGGCCGGGGGAGAGAAGACCCAGTACTTC.

CDR3 DNA: TGTGCCAGCAGTTACGGGGGCAGGGGTGCTTTCTTT. Translated, it gives CASSYGGRGAFF. The V and J genes are TRBV6-5 and TRBJ1-1; TRBD1 is a possible D gene (6 bases). Between the trimmed V and J ends, which lost 2 bases and 11 bases, there was a span of 12 bases. The CDR3 runs to 12 residues. Germline CDR1 reads MNHEY; CDR2 reads SVGAGI.

The chain joins TRBV10-2 to TRBJ2-3; 8 bases match TRBD2. The CDR3 has 16 amino acids. Germline V CDR1 and CDR2: WSHSY, SAAADI. Trimming cost V 3 bases and J 3 bases; bases outside gene matches: 8. Here the CDR3 reads CASSEQRGGGTDTQYF. The CDR3 DNA sequence: TGCGCCAGCAGTGAACAACGGGGGGGCGGGACAGATACGCAGTATTTT.

Comment on this clone: The junction departs from germline at one end; a sequencing error may be responsible. Distinct nucleotide sequences in the sample also encode this CDR3. V usage is TRBV7-8 and J usage is TRBJ1-5; no clear D. CDR1 and CDR2 (germline): SGHVS, FQNEAQ. The CDR3 contains 15 residues. The CDR3 protein is CASSLGRAANQPQHF. In nucleotides, the CDR3 is TGCGCCAGCAGCTTAGGACGGGCCGCCAATCAGCCCCAGCATTTT.

The rearrangement joins TRBV10-3 to TRBJ2-3; D unresolved. The CDR3 sequence is 11 residues long. The V gene's germline CDR1 is ENHRY and CDR2 SYGVKD. V was pared by 2 bases and J by 7 bases, with 4 bases between. CDR3 sequence: CAISEGNTQYF. CDR3 bases: TGTGCCATCAGTGAGGGAAATACGCAGTATTTT.

V is TRBV30 and J is TRBJ2-1; D is unresolved. The CDR3 is made up of 11 amino acids. V shed 8 bases and J shed 4 bases, with 9 bases lying between them. In germline, CDR1 is GTSNPN, CDR2 SVGIG (reference sequence). In DNA, the CDR3 is TGTGCCGGAAATGTTTACAATGAGCAGTTCTTC. It yields the protein CAGNVYNEQFF.

This chain uses TRBV11-2 with TRBJ2-3, with D perhaps matching TRBD2 (6 bases). Trimming shortened V by 4 bases and J by 4 bases, and 12 bases separated the two germline ends. Germline V gene sequence: CDR1 SGHAT, CDR2 FQNNGV. This CDR3 has 14 residues. The CDR3 DNA reads TGTGCCAGCAGCTCCTCGACTAGATCAGATACGCAGTATTTT. Its protein is CASSSSTRSDTQYF.

The genes are TRBV9 and TRBJ1-1, with 7 bases that match TRBD1. Germline V lookup: CDR1 SGDLS, CDR2 YYNGEE. V lost 3 bases, J lost 5 bases, and 10 bases stayed unmatched. The CDR3 is 15 amino acids. CDR3 amino acids: CASSEAEGAQTEAFF. Written as DNA, the CDR3 is TGTGCCAGCAGCGAGGCTGAGGGGGCGCAAACTGAAGCTTTCTTT.

The V call is TRBV10-2, the J call TRBJ2-5, with 8 bases lining up with TRBD1. This CDR3 spans 14 amino acids. J lost 5 bases, V lost 2 bases, and 4 bases had no gene match. CDR1 WSHSY and CDR2 SAAADI come from the germline V gene. This chain's CDR3 is CASSEQGARETQYF. The CDR3 nucleotides read TGCGCCAGCAGTGAGCAGGGGGCGCGGGAGACCCAGTACTTC.

The chain links TRBV19 to TRBJ1-2, with D possibly matching TRBD1 (5 bases). The V end was cut by 5 bases, the J end by 5 bases, with 15 bases between. The CDR3 extends over 14 amino acids. Germline CDR1 reads LNHDA; CDR2 reads SQIVND (reference sequence). CDR3 amino acids: CASSPYRGEYGYTF. As DNA, the CDR3 is TGTGCCAGTAGTCCCTACAGAGGGGAGTATGGCTACACCTTC. Full variable domain (outside the CDR3, taken from reference TRBV19 and TRBJ1-2): DGGITQSPKYLFRKEGQNVTLSCEQNLNHDAMYWYRQDPGQGLRLIYYSQIVNDFQKGDIAEGYSVSREKKESFPLTVTSAQKNPTAFYLCASSPYRGEYGYTFGSGTRLTVV.

As to this clone: This specimen includes other DNA sequences encoding the same CDR3. This CDR3 is CASSPQGDQPQHF. DNA of the CDR3: TGTGCCAGCTCACCCCAGGGAGATCAGCCCCAGCATTTT. The chain has TRBV18 and TRBJ1-5; D possibly corresponds to TRBD1 (5 bases). CDR1 and CDR2 from the germline V gene are KGHSH and LQKENI. The CDR3 runs 13 residues. Between the trimmed V and J ends, which lost 3 bases and 5 bases, there was a span of 8 bases.

The chain employs TRBV28 and TRBJ2-1; D gene ambiguous. Between the trimmed V and J ends, which lost 2 bases and 1 base, there was a span of 12 bases. This CDR3 is 16 amino acids long. Germline V gene lookup returns CDR1 MDHEN and CDR2 SYDVKM. CDR3 DNA sequence: TGTGCCAGCAGTTTAAATTACTTATCTTCCTACAATGAGCAGTTCTTC. Its protein is CASSLNYLSSYNEQFF.